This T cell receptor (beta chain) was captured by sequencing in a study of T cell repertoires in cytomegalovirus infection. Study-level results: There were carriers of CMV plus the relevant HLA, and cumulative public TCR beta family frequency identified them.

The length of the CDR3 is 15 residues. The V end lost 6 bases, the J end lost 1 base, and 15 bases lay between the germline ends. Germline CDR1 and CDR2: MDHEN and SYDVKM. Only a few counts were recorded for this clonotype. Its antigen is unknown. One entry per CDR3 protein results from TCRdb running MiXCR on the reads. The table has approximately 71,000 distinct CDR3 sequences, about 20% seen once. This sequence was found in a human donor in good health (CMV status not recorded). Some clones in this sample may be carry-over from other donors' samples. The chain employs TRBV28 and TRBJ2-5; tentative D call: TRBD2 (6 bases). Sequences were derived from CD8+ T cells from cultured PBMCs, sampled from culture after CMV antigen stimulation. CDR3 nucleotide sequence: TGTGCCAGCAGAATATGGGAAGCGGGCCAAGAGACCCAGTACTTC. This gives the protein CASRIWEAGQETQYF.